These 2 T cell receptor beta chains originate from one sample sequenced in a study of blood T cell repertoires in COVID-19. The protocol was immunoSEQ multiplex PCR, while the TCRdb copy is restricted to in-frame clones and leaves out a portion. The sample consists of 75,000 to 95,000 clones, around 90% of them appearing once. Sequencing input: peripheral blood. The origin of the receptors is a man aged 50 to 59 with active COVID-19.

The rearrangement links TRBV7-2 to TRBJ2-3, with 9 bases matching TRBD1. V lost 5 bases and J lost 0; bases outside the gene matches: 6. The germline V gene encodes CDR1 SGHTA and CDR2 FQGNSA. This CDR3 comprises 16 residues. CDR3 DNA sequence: TGTGCCAGCAGCATCACAGGGGGCCTGAGCACAGATACGCAGTATTTT. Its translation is CASSITGGLSTDTQYF.

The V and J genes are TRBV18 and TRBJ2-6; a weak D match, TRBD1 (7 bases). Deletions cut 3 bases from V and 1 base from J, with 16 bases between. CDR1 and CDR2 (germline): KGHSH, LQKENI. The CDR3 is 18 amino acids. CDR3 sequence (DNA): TGTGCCAGCTCACCCTACATCCAGGGGGGATCTGGGGCCAACGTCCTGACTTTC. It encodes CASSPYIQGGSGANVLTF.